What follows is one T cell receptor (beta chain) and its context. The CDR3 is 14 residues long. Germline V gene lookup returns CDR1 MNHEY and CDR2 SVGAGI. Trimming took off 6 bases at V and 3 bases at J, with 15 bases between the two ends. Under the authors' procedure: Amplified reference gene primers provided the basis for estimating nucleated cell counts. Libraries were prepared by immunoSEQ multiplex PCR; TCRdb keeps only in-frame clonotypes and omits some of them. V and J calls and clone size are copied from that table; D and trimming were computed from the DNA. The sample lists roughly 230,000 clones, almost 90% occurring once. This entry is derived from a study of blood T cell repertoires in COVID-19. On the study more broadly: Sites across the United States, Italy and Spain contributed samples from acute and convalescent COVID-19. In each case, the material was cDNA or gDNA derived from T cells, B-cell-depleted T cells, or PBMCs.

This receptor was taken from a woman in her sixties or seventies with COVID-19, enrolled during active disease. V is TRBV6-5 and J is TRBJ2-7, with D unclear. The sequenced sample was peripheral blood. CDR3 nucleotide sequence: TGTGCCAGCAGACGAGTATTTACGATCTACGAGCAGTACTTC. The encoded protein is CASRRVFTIYEQYF.